This T cell receptor (beta chain) was identified during a study of early T cells in non-severe SARS-CoV-2 infection. The CDR3 is made up of 16 amino acids. From germline, CDR1 is MGHDK and CDR2 SYGVNS. V dropped 3 bases and J dropped 5 bases, with 20 bases sitting between them. A single record per CDR3 protein comes from TCRdb applying MiXCR to the 5' RACE reads. The sample shows roughly 120,000 distinct CDR3 sequences, under 15% of them seen only once. What was sequenced was whole blood. This TCR was recovered from an adult who was a healthcare worker with PCR-confirmed SARS-CoV-2 infection or an uninfected control (not recorded which). The rearrangement uses TRBV25-1 and TRBJ2-7; D is tentatively TRBD1 or TRBD2 (6 bases each). CDR3 residues: CASSDPLEEGVHEQYF. The CDR3 DNA sequence: TGTGCCAGCAGTGATCCCCTCGAGGAGGGGGTTCACGAGCAGTACTTC.